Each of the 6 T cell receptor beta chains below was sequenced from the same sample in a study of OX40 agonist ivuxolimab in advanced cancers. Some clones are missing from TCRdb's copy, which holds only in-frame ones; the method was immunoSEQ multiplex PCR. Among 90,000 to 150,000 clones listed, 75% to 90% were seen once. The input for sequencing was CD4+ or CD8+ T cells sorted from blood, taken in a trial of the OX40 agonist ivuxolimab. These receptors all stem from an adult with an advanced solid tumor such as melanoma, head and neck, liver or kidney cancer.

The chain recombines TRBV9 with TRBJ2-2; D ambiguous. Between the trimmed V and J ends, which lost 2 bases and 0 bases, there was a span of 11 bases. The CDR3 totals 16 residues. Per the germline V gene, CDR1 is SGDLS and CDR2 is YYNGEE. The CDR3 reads CASSVSVPANTGELFF. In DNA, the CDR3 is TGTGCCAGCAGCGTTTCGGTCCCCGCGAACACCGGGGAGCTGTTTTTT.

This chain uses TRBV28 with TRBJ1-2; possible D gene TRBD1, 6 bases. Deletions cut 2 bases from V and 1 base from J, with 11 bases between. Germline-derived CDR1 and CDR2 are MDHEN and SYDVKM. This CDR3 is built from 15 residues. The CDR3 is CASSLTGQLNYGYTF. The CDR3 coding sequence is TGTGCCAGCAGTTTAACAGGACAGCTTAACTATGGCTACACCTTC.

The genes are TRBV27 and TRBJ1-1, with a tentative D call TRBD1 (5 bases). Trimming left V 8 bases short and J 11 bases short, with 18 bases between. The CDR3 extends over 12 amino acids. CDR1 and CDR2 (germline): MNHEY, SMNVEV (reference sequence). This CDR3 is CASRGGAKLAFF. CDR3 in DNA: TGTGCCAGCCGAGGCGGGGCGAAGCTGGCTTTCTTT.

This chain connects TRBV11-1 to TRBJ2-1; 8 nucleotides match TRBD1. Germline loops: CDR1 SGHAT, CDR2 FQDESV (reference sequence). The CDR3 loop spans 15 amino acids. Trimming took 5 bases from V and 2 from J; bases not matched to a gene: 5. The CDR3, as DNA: TGTGCCAGCAGCCCTGGACAGGGCCCCTACAATGAGCAGTTCTTC. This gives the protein CASSPGQGPYNEQFF.

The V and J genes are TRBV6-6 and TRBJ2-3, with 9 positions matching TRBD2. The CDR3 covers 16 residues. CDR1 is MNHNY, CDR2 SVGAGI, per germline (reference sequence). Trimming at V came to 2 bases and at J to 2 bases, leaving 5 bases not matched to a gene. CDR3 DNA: TGTGCCAGCAGTTACCAGCGGGGGGTCACCACAGATACGCAGTATTTT. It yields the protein CASSYQRGVTTDTQYF.

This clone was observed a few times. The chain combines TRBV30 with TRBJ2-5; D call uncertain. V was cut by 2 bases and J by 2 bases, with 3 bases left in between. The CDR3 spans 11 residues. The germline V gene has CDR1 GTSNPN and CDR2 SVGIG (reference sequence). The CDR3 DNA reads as TGTGCCTGGAGTTCTCAAGAGACCCAGTACTTC. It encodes CAWSSQETQYF.